This T cell receptor beta chain came from a study of T cell responses to AZD1222 COVID-19 vaccine. Study results and limitations: Across the whole spike, CD4 TCRs peaked at regions 160-218 and 743-854. The study sampled repertoires only after the peak T cell response. Donors skewed white British and female; clonal diversity was possibly underestimated.

Concerning this clone itself: Its matching antigen is unknown.

Some clones are missing from TCRdb's copy, which holds only in-frame ones; the method was immunoSEQ multiplex PCR. The sample shows more than 85,000 clones, about 95% of them seen only once. Pooling covered second doses at about 4 or about 12 weeks. The receptor's source is an adult who received the AZD1222 COVID-19 vaccine. The sequencing used peripheral blood, collected 28 days after the second AZD1222 dose.

CDR3 DNA: TGTGCCAGCGCTCTCTCCCGGGACGGCTTGGAGCAGTACTTC. Its protein is CASALSRDGLEQYF. The chain links TRBV2 to TRBJ2-7, with D perhaps assigned TRBD1 or TRBD2 (5 bases each). The germline CDR1 and CDR2 sequences are SNHLY and FYNNEI. V dropped 8 bases and J dropped 7 bases, with 21 bases sitting between them. This CDR3 is built from 14 residues.